The T cell receptor beta chain described here comes from a study of Graves' ophthalmopathy and Graves' hyperthyroidism. Study-wide results and caveats: Ophthalmopathy versus stable hyperthyroidism: 13-signature model gave 85% to 90% sensitivity, approximately 80% specificity. Blood shared most expanded thyroid clonotypes above 0.001 frequency.

Amplification from RNA transcripts yielded the TCR beta CDR3 regions. A first-round RT-PCR used HTBI primers, followed by a second-round multiplex PCR. TCRdb processed the multiplex PCR reads anew with MiXCR; each CDR3 protein has one entry. The table includes over a million distinct CDR3 sequences, 36% detected once. Germline V lookup: CDR1 SGHAT, CDR2 FQNNGV. V lost 5 bases to trimming and J lost 3 bases, with 14 bases between them. CDR3 size: 14 residues. Ineligible for inclusion were patients with other autoimmune diseases, uncontrolled infections, pregnancy or lactation. Note on this clonotype: What it binds is unknown.

Sample: peripheral blood or thyroid tissue (not recorded which). J is TRBJ2-7 and V is TRBV11-2; D possibly matches TRBD1 or TRBD2 (5 bases each). The origin of this receptor is an adult man with Graves' hyperthyroidism. The CDR3 protein is CASSILEGSYEQYF. CDR3 coding DNA: TGTGCCAGCAGCATCCTCGAGGGGAGCTACGAGCAGTACTTC.